What follows describes a single T cell receptor (beta chain). The sample originates from a study of blood T cell repertoires in COVID-19. V trimming: 10 bases; J trimming: 2 bases; junction bases outside the gene matches: 11. The CDR3 is 15 residues long. Germline CDR1 is ENHRY and CDR2 is SYGVKD. Clones were sequenced by immunoSEQ multiplex PCR, and TCRdb holds only the in-frame ones, with some missing. The table shows approximately 290,000 clones, with more than 80% occurring only once. V is TRBV10-3 and J is TRBJ2-3; 8 bases fit TRBD2. The source is a woman in her twenties or thirties who had recovered from COVID-19. Source material: PBMCs or T cells enriched from blood (not recorded which). The CDR3 bases are TGTGCCAGCCGCCGTACTAGCGGCACCACAGATACGCAGTATTTT. Translated, it gives CASRRTSGTTDTQYF.